This T cell receptor beta chain emerged from a study of T cell changes during pregnancy in multiple sclerosis. The method was immunoSEQ multiplex PCR; TCRdb's version includes in-frame clones alone and lacks a portion of them. The sample records tens of thousands of clones, roughly 89% being singletons. This clone was detected once. The sample here was peripheral blood, taken after pregnancy. This sequence was found in a female donor in good health, enrolled as a control in a pregnancy study.

DNA of the CDR3: TGCAGCGTTGATCGCGGGGGGGCGAACGAGCAGTACTTC. It translates to CSVDRGGANEQYF. V is TRBV29-1 and J is TRBJ2-7, with 9 bases lining up with TRBD2. J was trimmed by 5 bases and V by 3 bases; bases with no gene match: 5. Germline CDR1 reads SQVTM; CDR2 reads ANQGSEA. The CDR3 consists of 13 residues.